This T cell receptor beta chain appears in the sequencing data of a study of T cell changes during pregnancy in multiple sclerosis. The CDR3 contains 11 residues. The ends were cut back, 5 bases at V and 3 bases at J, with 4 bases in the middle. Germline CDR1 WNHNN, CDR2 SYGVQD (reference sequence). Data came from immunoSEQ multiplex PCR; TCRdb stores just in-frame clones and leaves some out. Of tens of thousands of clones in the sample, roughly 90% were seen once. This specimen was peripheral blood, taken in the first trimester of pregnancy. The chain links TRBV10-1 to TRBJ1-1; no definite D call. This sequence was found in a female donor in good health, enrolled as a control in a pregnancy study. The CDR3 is CASSSDTEAFF. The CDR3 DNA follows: TGCGCCAGCAGTTCTGACACTGAAGCTTTCTTT.